The 14 T cell receptor beta chains in this list originate from one sample, sequenced in a study of T-cell reconstitution after alpha-beta-depleted transplantation in children. During its preparation, the TCRbeta library received unique molecular identifiers. TCRdb reprocessed the PCR reads via MiXCR and lists one record per CDR3 protein. The table has about 980,000 distinct CDR3 sequences, around 30% seen once; the top ten hold roughly 31%. The source material was PBMCs, mostly from graft donor cells, sampled 360 days after TCRalphabeta/CD19-depleted stem cell transplant. These receptors all come from a boy under three years old who had a stem cell transplant for SCID, so the T cells may come from the graft donor.

This clonotype was seen more than once but under ten times. The rearrangement links TRBV29-1 to TRBJ1-2, with D possibly matching TRBD1 (5 bases). Germline V CDR1 and CDR2: SQVTM, ANQGSEA. Between the trimmed V and J ends, which lost 5 bases and 2 bases, there was a span of 6 bases. The CDR3 is made up of 11 amino acids. The CDR3 DNA follows: TGCAGCGTTTGGGGGAACTATGGCTACACCTTC. This codes for CSVWGNYGYTF.

This clonotype was picked up a small number of times. The chain employs TRBV5-4 and TRBJ2-1; 8 bases match TRBD1. CDR1 is SGHNT and CDR2 is YYREEE in the germline V gene (reference sequence). V lost 5 bases to trimming and J lost 6 bases; unmatched junction nucleotides: 4. This CDR3 is 13 amino acids long. DNA of the CDR3: TGTGCCAGCAGTCAGGGGGCGAGCAATGAGCAGTTCTTC. Amino acid sequence: CASSQGASNEQFF.

Only a few counts were recorded for this clonotype. The V call is TRBV29-1, the J call TRBJ1-2, with D unclear. The ends were cut back, 3 bases at V and 4 bases at J, with 12 bases in the middle. The CDR3 totals 13 residues. Germline loops: CDR1 SQVTM, CDR2 ANQGSEA. In DNA form, the CDR3 reads TGCAGCGTTGACCTGACTGAAACCTATGGCTACACCTTC. As protein: CSVDLTETYGYTF.

This clonotype turned up a few times. This chain connects TRBV6-7 to TRBJ2-4; the match to TRBD1 covers 7 bases. TRBV6-7 carries the ORF label, with uncertain function. V lost 0 bases, J lost 3 bases, and 8 bases stayed unmatched. The CDR3 runs to 17 residues. The CDR3, as DNA: TGTGCCAGCAGTTACTCCCTAGGGGGCATCGGCAAAAACATTCAGTACTTC. Encoded protein: CASSYSLGGIGKNIQYF.

In this sample, this clonotype turned up a few times. This chain connects TRBV5-6 to TRBJ2-1; 8 nucleotides align to TRBD1. The CDR3 contains 15 residues. CDR1 is SGHDT, CDR2 YYEEEE, per germline. V trimming: 3 bases; J trimming: 9 bases; junction bases outside the gene matches: 11. The CDR3 loop reads CASSSRDRRASEQFF. The CDR3 DNA sequence: TGTGCCAGCAGCTCCCGGGACAGGCGAGCATCTGAGCAGTTCTTC.

This clonotype was seen more than once but under ten times. The genes are TRBV20-1 and TRBJ2-7, with 11 bases fitting TRBD1. CDR1 and CDR2 (germline): DFQATT, SNEGSKA (reference sequence). This CDR3 is built from 13 residues. V was clipped by 5 bases and J by 2 bases; unmatched bases: 2. CDR3 region: CSARDRGTYEQYF. The CDR3 DNA reads TGCAGTGCTCGGGACAGGGGGACCTACGAGCAGTACTTC.

The chain links TRBV27 to TRBJ2-3; either TRBD1 or TRBD2 may fit D (5 bases each). There are 13 residues in the CDR3. The V gene's germline CDR1 is MNHEY and CDR2 SMNVEV (reference sequence). The V end was cut by 6 bases, the J end by 4 bases, with 11 bases between. Here the CDR3 DNA reads TGTGCCAGCAGGGGGGAACCGGCAGATACGCAGTATTTT. It encodes CASRGEPADTQYF.

The rearrangement uses TRBV20-1 and TRBJ2-7; 8 bases line up with TRBD2. Germline V gives CDR1 DFQATT, CDR2 SNEGSKA (reference sequence). The CDR3 runs to 13 residues. CDR3 DNA: TGCAGCGCACCCGGGACTAGCTCCTACGAGCAGTACTTC. The encoded protein is CSAPGTSSYEQYF.

The chain has TRBV5-1 and TRBJ1-1, with unresolved D. This CDR3 contains 13 residues. Trimming took 1 base from V and 7 from J, leaving 11 bases between them. Per the germline V gene, CDR1 is SGHRS and CDR2 is YFSETQ. The CDR3 spells CASSLLGRIEAFF. As DNA, the CDR3 is TGCGCCAGCAGCTTGCTAGGAAGGATTGAAGCTTTCTTT.

The table lists this clonotype with a few counts. This rearrangement joins TRBV6-2 or TRBV6-3 to TRBJ2-7; D is perhaps TRBD1 (6 bases). V lost 6 bases to trimming and J lost 3 bases, with 15 bases between them. CDR1 is MNHEY, CDR2 SVGEGT, per germline. The CDR3 runs to 14 residues. The chain's CDR3 is CASRNSGALYEQYF. The CDR3 region has the DNA TGTGCCAGCAGGAACTCAGGGGCCCTCTACGAGCAGTACTTC.

The chain uses TRBV6-1 and TRBJ1-1; D remains ambiguous. The germline gives CDR1 MNHNS, CDR2 SASEGT. The V end was cut by 6 bases, the J end by 0 bases, with 20 bases between. This CDR3 comprises 17 residues. DNA for the CDR3: TGTGCCAGCAGGATACTTATACCCGGATTCATGAACACTGAAGCTTTCTTT. It translates to CASRILIPGFMNTEAFF.

This clonotype was detected only a few times. V gene TRBV6-2 or TRBV6-3 combines with J gene TRBJ2-1; 8 nucleotides align to TRBD1. V shed 6 bases, J shed 10 bases, and the junction held 2 bases outside the gene matches. The CDR3 loop spans 11 amino acids. Germline assignment: CDR1 MNHEY and CDR2 SVGEGT. CDR3 sequence: CASRHRGEQFF. In nucleotides, the CDR3 is TGTGCCAGCAGACACAGGGGGGAGCAGTTCTTC.

The chain uses TRBV20-1 and TRBJ2-7; D might be TRBD2 (7 bases). Germline V gives CDR1 DFQATT, CDR2 SNEGSKA (reference sequence). This CDR3 comprises 14 residues. Trimming left V 3 bases short and J 2 bases short, with 14 bases between. The CDR3 loop reads CSASRGAGPYEQYF. As DNA, the CDR3 is TGCAGTGCTAGCCGGGGGGCAGGGCCCTACGAGCAGTACTTC.

This clonotype was seen only once. The chain employs TRBV6-5 and TRBJ1-2; TRBD1 matches 11 bases. The CDR3 totals 14 residues. The trim removed 0 bases at V and 10 bases at J, leaving 4 bases unmatched. CDR1 MNHEY and CDR2 SVGAGI come from the germline V gene. CDR3 amino acids: CASSYSRGQGVYTF. In DNA form, the CDR3 reads TGTGCCAGCAGTTACTCTCGGGGACAGGGGGTCTACACCTTC.